The source of this TCR beta chain is a study of response to subunit inactivated influenza vaccine. The study's findings and limits: The authors offered the suggestion that each seasonal influenza vaccination recruits few new T cells.

TCRdb recomputed calls from the RT-PCR reads with MiXCR, one row per CDR3 protein. The profile shows fewer than 400,000 distinct CDR3 sequences, 20% to 25% of them singletons. The germline V gene encodes CDR1 KGHSH and CDR2 LQKENI. V lost 0 bases and J 1 base, leaving 14 bases between the germline ends. The CDR3 is made up of 17 amino acids. This clonotype was seen only a few times. Antigen specificity is unknown. The chain links TRBV18 to TRBJ2-3; D may be TRBD1 or TRBD2 (5 bases each). The sequenced sample was PBMCs from blood, obtained about 19 months after vaccination. The sequence came from a man between 50 and 69 years old who received an inactivated influenza vaccine. The CDR3 nucleotides are TGTGCCAGCTCACCACCGTCCAGTTTGGGACGCACAGATACGCAGTATTTT. Its translation is CASSPPSSLGRTDTQYF.